The next 25 T cell receptor beta chains were all read from a single sample in a study of human CD8 memory T cell subsets. The authors made TCR beta libraries using UMI-labeled 5' RACE. TCRdb processed the 5' RACE reads again and assigns one entry to each CDR3 protein, with no DNA. Recorded for this sample: about 18,000 distinct CDR3 sequences. Sample: CD8+ T cells from PBMCs. The receptor set was obtained from a human donor in good health.

According to its frequency, this clonotype is medium-sized. The J gene is TRBJ2-1, the V gene TRBV6-5; TCRdb proposes TRBD1, but this gene call is untestable without DNA. CDR1 and CDR2 (germline): MNHEY, SVGAGI. This CDR3 contains 16 residues. CDR3 sequence reads: CASSPPVSGAYNEQFF.

This clonotype is identified as medium-sized from frequency. The rearrangement uses TRBV5-5 and TRBJ1-2; lacking DNA, the TRBD1 call made by TCRdb goes unchecked. Looked up from germline, CDR1 is SGHKS and CDR2 is YYEKEE (reference sequence). The CDR3 runs 14 residues. The CDR3 sequence is CASSPGNIYYGYTF.

The rearrangement joins TRBV4-1 to TRBJ1-2. The CDR3 covers 11 residues. The V gene's germline CDR1 is MGHRA and CDR2 YSYEKL. The CDR3 protein is CASSQGLGYTF.

This clonotype is labeled large (0.1 to 1%) based on frequency. The chain employs TRBV14 and TRBJ1-1. The germline V gene encodes CDR1 SGHDN and CDR2 FVKESK. The CDR3 is made up of 13 amino acids. This CDR3 is CASSHRRNTEAFF.

The genes are TRBV7-9 and TRBJ2-3. Germline V gene lookup returns CDR1 SEHNR and CDR2 FQNEAQ (reference sequence). This CDR3 is built from 13 residues. This CDR3 reads CASSPVETDTQYF.

The genes are TRBV6-2 or TRBV6-3 and TRBJ2-7. Germline V gene lookup returns CDR1 MNHEY and CDR2 SVGEGT. The CDR3 runs 14 residues. CDR3 residues: CASRMDRGSYEQYF.

V gene TRBV2 combines with J gene TRBJ1-6. The CDR3 extends over 16 amino acids. Looked up from germline, CDR1 is SNHLY and CDR2 is FYNNEI. The CDR3 protein is CASDGETNTYNSPLHF.

The gene calls are TRBV2 and TRBJ1-2; TCRdb gives TRBD1 as the D gene, but with no DNA this cannot be confirmed. Germline V gene lookup returns CDR1 SNHLY and CDR2 FYNNEI. This CDR3 has 13 residues. CDR3: CASSEGQRYGYTF. The complete variable domain, with remaining parts taken from reference TRBV2 and TRBJ1-2, reads EPEVTQTPSHQVTQMGQEVILRCVPISNHLYFYWYRQILGQKVEFLVSFYNNEISEKSEIFDDQFSVERPDGSNFTLKIRSTKLEDSAMYFCASSEGQRYGYTFGSGTRLTVV.

The rearrangement links TRBV5-5 to TRBJ1-5; TCRdb's D gene call, TRBD1, goes unchecked for lack of DNA. From germline, CDR1 is SGHKS and CDR2 YYEKEE (reference sequence). CDR3 length: 15 residues. CDR3 sequence reads: CASSRNLGGNQPQHF.

The chain carries TRBV20-1 and TRBJ2-1; TCRdb calls TRBD1, which cannot be checked without DNA. Germline loops: CDR1 DFQATT, CDR2 SNEGSKA (reference sequence). This CDR3 contains 14 residues. CDR3 sequence: CSALQGFSYNEQFF.

This chain connects TRBV20-1 to TRBJ2-1; TCRdb proposes TRBD1, but this gene call is untestable without DNA. The CDR3 covers 16 residues. Germline V gene sequence: CDR1 DFQATT, CDR2 SNEGSKA (reference sequence). CDR3 sequence: CSARPIGQERKNEQFF.

The chain combines TRBV6-2 or TRBV6-3 with TRBJ2-7. Germline V gene sequence: CDR1 MNHEY, CDR2 SVGEGT. The CDR3 is 13 amino acids. The CDR3 loop reads CATAAGDTYEQYF.

This rearrangement joins TRBV28 to TRBJ1-1. The germline gives CDR1 MDHEN, CDR2 SYDVKM. The CDR3 totals 15 residues. CDR3 loop: CASRPLFGGATEAFF.

This chain's CDR3 is CATSKTGASYEQYF. The V and J genes are TRBV15 and TRBJ2-7; as DNA is missing, the TRBD1 call by TCRdb cannot be tested. From germline, CDR1 is LNHNV and CDR2 YYDKDF (reference sequence). The CDR3 covers 14 residues.

The V gene is TRBV20-1, the J gene TRBJ2-1; TCRdb proposes TRBD1, but this gene call is untestable without DNA. From germline, CDR1 is DFQATT and CDR2 SNEGSKA (reference sequence). This CDR3 region has 14 residues. This CDR3 is CSAQTGDEVNEQFF.

V is TRBV7-8 and J is TRBJ2-2. The CDR3 has 13 amino acids. Germline-derived CDR1 and CDR2 are SGHVS and FQNEAQ. CDR3: CASSLMGTGELFF.

The V gene is TRBV27, the J gene TRBJ2-1; without DNA, the TCRdb call of TRBD2 cannot be checked. The CDR3 runs 15 residues. Germline loops: CDR1 MNHEY, CDR2 SMNVEV (reference sequence). CDR3: CASSRPHRQASEQFF.

The chain has TRBV6-2 or TRBV6-3 and TRBJ2-7; lacking DNA, the TRBD2 call made by TCRdb goes unchecked. Germline V gene data show CDR1 as MNHEY and CDR2 as SVGEGT. This CDR3 region has 13 residues. The CDR3 here is CASSGDFSYEQYF.

Measured by frequency, this clonotype is medium-sized. This chain uses TRBV29-1 with TRBJ2-1; without DNA, the TCRdb call of TRBD2 cannot be checked. Germline V gene lookup returns CDR1 SQVTM and CDR2 ANQGSEA. The CDR3 consists of 15 residues. The CDR3 loop is CSVEVAGGPYNEQFF.

The V call is TRBV4-2, the J call TRBJ1-1. The germline gives CDR1 LGHNA, CDR2 YNFKEQ. CDR3 length: 15 amino acids. CDR3 sequence reads: CASSQEGGMNTEAFF.

CDR3 sequence reads: CASSFGQYNEQFF. V is TRBV6-5 and J is TRBJ2-1; TCRdb picks TRBD1, but there is no DNA to check that call. This CDR3 spans 13 amino acids. Germline CDR1 is MNHEY and CDR2 is SVGAGI.

This chain connects TRBV28 to TRBJ1-1; TCRdb returns TRBD1, unconfirmable since there is no DNA. The CDR3 extends over 15 amino acids. CDR1 and CDR2 (germline): MDHEN, SYDVKM. CDR3 sequence: CASSLSGAWNTEAFF.

The chain employs TRBV14 and TRBJ2-5; absent DNA, TCRdb's TRBD2 call cannot be checked. The CDR3 runs 15 residues. Germline-derived CDR1 and CDR2 are SGHDN and FVKESK. The CDR3 sequence is CASSHPGLQQETQYF.

The rearrangement joins TRBV7-9 to TRBJ1-6; the TCRdb call, TRBD1, lacks DNA for checking. The CDR3 runs 15 residues. The V gene's germline CDR1 is SEHNR and CDR2 FQNEAQ (reference sequence). Here the CDR3 reads CASSLARAVNSPLHF.

J is TRBJ2-7 and V is TRBV20-1; without DNA, the TCRdb call of TRBD1 cannot be checked. This CDR3 has 15 amino acids. Germline-derived CDR1 and CDR2 are DFQATT and SNEGSKA (reference sequence). This CDR3 reads CSARDVQGNSYEQYF.